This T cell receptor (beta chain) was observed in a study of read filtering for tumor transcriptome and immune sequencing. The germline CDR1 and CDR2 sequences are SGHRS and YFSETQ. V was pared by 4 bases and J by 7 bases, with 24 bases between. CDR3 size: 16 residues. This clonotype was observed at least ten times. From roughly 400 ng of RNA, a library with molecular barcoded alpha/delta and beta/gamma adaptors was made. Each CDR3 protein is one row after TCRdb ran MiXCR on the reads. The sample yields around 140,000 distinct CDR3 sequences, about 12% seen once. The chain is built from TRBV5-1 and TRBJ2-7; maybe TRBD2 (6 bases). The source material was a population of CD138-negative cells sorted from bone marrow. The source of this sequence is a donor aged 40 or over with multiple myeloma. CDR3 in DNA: TGCGCCAGCAGCCTAGGTCCAGCGGGCCCCCTCGAGGAGCAGTACTTC. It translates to CASSLGPAGPLEEQYF.